These 14 T cell receptor beta chains share one sample of origin, sequenced in a study of control samples from healthy donors and cancer patients. The assay was immunoSEQ multiplex PCR, and TCRdb's table has in-frame clones only and misses some. The table includes 150,000 or so clones, more than 80% detected once. Input material: blood. The receptor set was obtained from a man between 40 and 49 years old in good health.

The rearrangement joins TRBV7-9 to TRBJ1-6; D remains ambiguous. CDR3 length: 16 residues. The ends were cut back, 1 base at V and 0 bases at J, with 7 bases in the middle. The germline CDR1 and CDR2 sequences are SEHNR and FQNEAQ (reference sequence). CDR3 loop: CASSLGRSSYNSPLHF. CDR3 DNA sequence: TGTGCCAGCAGCTTAGGCAGGAGCTCCTATAATTCACCCCTCCACTTT.

The rearrangement links TRBV2 to TRBJ2-5, with D perhaps matching TRBD2 (7 bases). The CDR3 runs to 14 residues. Germline V gene sequence: CDR1 SNHLY, CDR2 FYNNEI. The germline V and J ends were trimmed by 7 bases and 4 bases, with 16 bases remaining between them. The CDR3 DNA is TGTGCCAGCATGGAGGGGGGGTACTCAGAGACCCAGTACTTC. Its protein is CASMEGGYSETQYF.

For the CDR3, the DNA is TGCGCCAGCAGCGTTATGCCGCTGGTCTACGAGCAGTACTTC. Residues: CASSVMPLVYEQYF. The gene calls are TRBV5-1 and TRBJ2-7; D is ambiguous. The germline gives CDR1 SGHRS, CDR2 YFSETQ. Deletions cut 4 bases from V and 3 bases from J, with 14 bases between. CDR3 length: 14 amino acids.

The genes are TRBV6-5 and TRBJ1-3; D unclear. Germline V gives CDR1 MNHEY, CDR2 SVGAGI. Trimming pared 5 bases from V and 0 bases from J, leaving 11 bases between. The CDR3 loop spans 15 amino acids. DNA for the CDR3: TGTGCCAGCAGTATTACTAGGAGCTCTGGAAACACCATATATTTT. It is translated as CASSITRSSGNTIYF.

Remarks on this clone: A junction boundary mismatches the germline segment, possibly from a read error. The J gene is TRBJ2-5, the V gene TRBV7-7, with a tentative D call TRBD1 (6 bases). Germline V gene sequence: CDR1 SSHAT, CDR2 FNYEAQ (reference sequence). The CDR3 has 14 amino acids. The chain's CDR3 is CASSLEYRVETQYF. For the CDR3, the DNA is TGTGCTAGCAGCTTAGAGTACAGGGTTGAGACCCAGTACTTC.

This clone was detected only once. The CDR3 loop reads CASSIISSYGYTF. In nucleotides, the CDR3 is TGTGCCAGTAGTATAATCTCGTCGTATGGCTACACCTTC. V gene TRBV19 combines with J gene TRBJ1-2; D is undetermined. This CDR3 has 13 residues. V shed 2 bases and J shed 5 bases, with 9 bases lying between them. The germline gives CDR1 LNHDA, CDR2 SQIVND (reference sequence).

V and J are TRBV6-4 and TRBJ1-2; D unresolved. Germline values: CDR1 MRHNA, CDR2 SNTAGT. With 4 bases removed from V and 2 bases from J, the gap between germline ends came to 14 bases. The CDR3 has 15 residues. This chain's CDR3 is CASSVESAGNYGYTF. CDR3 bases: TGTGCCAGCAGTGTAGAGTCAGCCGGGAACTATGGCTACACCTTC.

The chain joins TRBV10-3 to TRBJ2-5; a weak D match, TRBD1 (8 bases). The CDR3 is made up of 13 amino acids. Trimming stripped 11 bases from V and 5 bases from J, with 18 bases between. The germline gives CDR1 ENHRY, CDR2 SYGVKD. The CDR3 loop is CASRAGQVETQYF. CDR3 nucleotide sequence: TGTGCCTCCCGAGCGGGACAGGTGGAGACCCAGTACTTC.

The V and J genes are TRBV7-3 and TRBJ2-3; 8 bases are a match to TRBD2. This CDR3 region has 13 residues. After removal of 5 bases from V and 4 bases from J, the junction contained 2 bases not matched to a gene. Germline CDR1 is SGHTA and CDR2 is FQGTGA. CDR3 nucleotides: TGTGCCAGCAGCCCCGGGGGGGCAGATACGCAGTATTTT. It codes for CASSPGGADTQYF.

The J gene is TRBJ2-7, the V gene TRBV4-1; no definite D call. The V end was cut by 6 bases, the J end by 2 bases, with 8 bases between. This CDR3 spans 12 amino acids. CDR1 is MGHRA, CDR2 YSYEKL, per germline. The DNA for the CDR3 is TGCGCCAGCAGAGGGAATCCCTACGAGCAGTACTTC. It is translated as CASRGNPYEQYF.

The count of this clone is one. J is TRBJ1-1 and V is TRBV6-5, with TRBD1 as a possible D gene (5 bases). V lost 10 bases, J lost 4 bases, and 16 bases lay in between. The V gene's germline CDR1 is MNHEY and CDR2 SVGAGI. The CDR3 has 13 amino acids. The CDR3 loop reads CATHLQGRTEAFF. The CDR3 DNA is TGTGCCACCCACCTCCAGGGCCGCACTGAAGCTTTCTTT.

The V and J genes are TRBV25-1 and TRBJ1-2; 8 bases are shared with TRBD1. V lost 4 bases and J lost 6; bases outside the gene matches: 4. This CDR3 is built from 13 residues. Per the germline V gene, CDR1 is MGHDK and CDR2 is SYGVNS. The DNA of the CDR3 is TGTGCCAGCAGTGCAGGGGGCGGGGATGGCTACACCTTC. Protein product: CASSAGGGDGYTF.

The sample holds a few counts of this clone. The DNA is omitted, as the CDR3 cannot be located on it reliably, and the CDR3 follows TCRdb's listing. This chain connects TRBV28 to TRBJ1-1; whether TRBD1, the table's D call, matches the DNA was not checked. The CDR3 extends over 12 residues, inclusive of both ends. CDR1 and CDR2 from the germline V gene are MDHEN and SYDVKM. The CDR3 is CASRVGTGTSFF.

The gene calls are TRBV18 and TRBJ2-4, with 8 bases fitting TRBD1. CDR3 size: 13 residues. Germline V gives CDR1 KGHSH, CDR2 LQKENI. J was trimmed by 8 bases and V by 8 bases; bases with no gene match: 8. The CDR3: CASHRTGLDIQYF. As DNA, the CDR3 is TGTGCCAGCCATCGGACAGGGTTGGACATTCAGTACTTC.